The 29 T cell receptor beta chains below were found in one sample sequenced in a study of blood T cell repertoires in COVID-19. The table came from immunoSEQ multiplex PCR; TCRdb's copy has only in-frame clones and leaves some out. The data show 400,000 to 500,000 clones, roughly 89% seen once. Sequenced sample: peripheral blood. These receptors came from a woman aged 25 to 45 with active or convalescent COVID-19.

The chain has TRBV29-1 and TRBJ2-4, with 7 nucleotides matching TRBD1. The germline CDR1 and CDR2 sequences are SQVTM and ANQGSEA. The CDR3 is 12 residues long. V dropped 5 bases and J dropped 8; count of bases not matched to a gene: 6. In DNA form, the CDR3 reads TGCAGCGTTCTACAGGGGATGGACATTCAGTACTTC. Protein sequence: CSVLQGMDIQYF.

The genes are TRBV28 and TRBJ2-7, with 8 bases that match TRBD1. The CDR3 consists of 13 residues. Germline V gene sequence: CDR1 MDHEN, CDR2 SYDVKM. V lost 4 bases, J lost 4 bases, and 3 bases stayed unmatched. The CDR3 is CASSWTGFYEQYF. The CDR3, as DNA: TGTGCCAGCAGTTGGACAGGGTTTTACGAGCAGTACTTC. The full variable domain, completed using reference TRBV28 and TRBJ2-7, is DVKVTQSSRYLVKRTGEKVFLECVQDMDHENMFWYRQDPGLGLRLIYFSYDVKMKEKGDIPEGYSVSREKKERFSLILESASTNQTSMYLCASSWTGFYEQYFGPGTRLTVT.

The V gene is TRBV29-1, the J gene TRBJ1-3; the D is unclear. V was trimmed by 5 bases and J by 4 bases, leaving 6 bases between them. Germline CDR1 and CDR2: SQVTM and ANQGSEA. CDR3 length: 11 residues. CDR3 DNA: TGCAGCGTTTCACTGGGAAACACCATATATTTT. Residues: CSVSLGNTIYF.

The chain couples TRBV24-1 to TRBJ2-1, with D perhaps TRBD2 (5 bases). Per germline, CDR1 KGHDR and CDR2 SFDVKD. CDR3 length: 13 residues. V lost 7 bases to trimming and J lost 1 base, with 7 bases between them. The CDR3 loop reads CATRGESYNEQFF. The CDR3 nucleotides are TGTGCCACCAGGGGAGAGTCCTACAATGAGCAGTTCTTC.

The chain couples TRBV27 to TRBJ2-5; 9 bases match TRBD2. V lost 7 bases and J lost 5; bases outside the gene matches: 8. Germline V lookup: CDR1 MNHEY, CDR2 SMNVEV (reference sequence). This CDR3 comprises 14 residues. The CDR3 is CASKGLATFETQYF. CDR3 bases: TGTGCCAGCAAGGGACTAGCAACATTCGAGACCCAGTACTTC.

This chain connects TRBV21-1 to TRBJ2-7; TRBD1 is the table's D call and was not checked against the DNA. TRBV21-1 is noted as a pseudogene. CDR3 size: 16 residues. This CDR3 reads CASSKLDRGPTYEQYF. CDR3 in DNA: TGTGCCAGCAGCAAACTAGACAGGGGGCCTACCTACGAGCAGTACTTC.

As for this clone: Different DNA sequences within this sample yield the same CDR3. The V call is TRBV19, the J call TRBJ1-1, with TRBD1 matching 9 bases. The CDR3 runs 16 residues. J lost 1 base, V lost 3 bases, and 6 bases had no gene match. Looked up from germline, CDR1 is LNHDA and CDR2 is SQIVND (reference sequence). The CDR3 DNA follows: TGTGCCAGTAGTATCCCACTGACAGGGGGGAACACTGAAGCTTTCTTT. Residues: CASSIPLTGGNTEAFF.

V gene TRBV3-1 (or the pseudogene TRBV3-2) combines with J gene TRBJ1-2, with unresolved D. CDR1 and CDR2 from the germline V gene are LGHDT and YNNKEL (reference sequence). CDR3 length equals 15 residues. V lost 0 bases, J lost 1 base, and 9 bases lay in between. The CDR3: CASSQDGVSNYGYTF. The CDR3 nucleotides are TGTGCCAGCAGCCAAGATGGAGTGAGTAACTATGGCTACACCTTC.

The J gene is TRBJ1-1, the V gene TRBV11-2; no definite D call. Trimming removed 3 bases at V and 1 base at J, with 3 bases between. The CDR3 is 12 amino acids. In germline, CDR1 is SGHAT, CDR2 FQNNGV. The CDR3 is CASSFQNTEAFF. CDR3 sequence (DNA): TGTGCCAGCAGCTTCCAGAACACTGAAGCTTTCTTT. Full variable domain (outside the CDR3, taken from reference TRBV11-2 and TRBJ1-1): EAGVAQSPRYKIIEKRQSVAFWCNPISGHATLYWYQQILGQGPKLLIQFQNNGVVDDSQLPKDRFSAERLKGVDSTLKIQPAKLEDSAVYLCASSFQNTEAFFGQGTRLTVV.

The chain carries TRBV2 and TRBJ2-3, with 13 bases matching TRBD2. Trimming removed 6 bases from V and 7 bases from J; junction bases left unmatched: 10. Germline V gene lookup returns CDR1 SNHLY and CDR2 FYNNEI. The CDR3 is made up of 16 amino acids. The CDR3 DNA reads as TGTGCCAGCAGCCCCCCGGGACTAGCGGGGATTAATACGCAGTATTTT. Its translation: CASSPPGLAGINTQYF.

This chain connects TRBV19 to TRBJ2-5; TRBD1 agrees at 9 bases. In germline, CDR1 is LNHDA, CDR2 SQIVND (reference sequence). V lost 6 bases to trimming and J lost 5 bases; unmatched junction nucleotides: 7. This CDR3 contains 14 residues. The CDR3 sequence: CASSEGQGWETQYF. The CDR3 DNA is TGTGCCAGTAGCGAGGGACAGGGTTGGGAGACCCAGTACTTC.

The CDR3 coding sequence is TGTGCCATCAGTGTTACGGACAGGGATAATTCACCCCTCCACTTT. This translates into CAISVTDRDNSPLHF. The chain recombines TRBV10-3 with TRBJ1-6; 8 bases fit TRBD1. CDR3 size: 15 residues. CDR1 and CDR2 (germline): ENHRY, SYGVKD. V was pared by 4 bases and J by 5 bases, with 4 bases of the junction left unmatched.

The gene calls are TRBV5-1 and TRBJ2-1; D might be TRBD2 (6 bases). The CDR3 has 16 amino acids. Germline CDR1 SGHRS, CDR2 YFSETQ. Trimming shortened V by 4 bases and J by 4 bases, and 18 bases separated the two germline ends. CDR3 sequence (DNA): TGCGCCAGCAGCACTCAGGGATCGGGAGCTTACAATGAGCAGTTCTTC. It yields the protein CASSTQGSGAYNEQFF.

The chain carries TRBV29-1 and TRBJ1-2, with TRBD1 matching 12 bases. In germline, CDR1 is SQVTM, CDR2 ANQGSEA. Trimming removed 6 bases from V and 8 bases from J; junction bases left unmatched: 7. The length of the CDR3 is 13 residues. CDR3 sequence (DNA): TGCAGCGTCCGGGACAGGGGGCGATGGGGCTACACCTTC. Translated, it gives CSVRDRGRWGYTF. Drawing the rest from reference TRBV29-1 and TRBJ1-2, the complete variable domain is SAVISQKPSRDICQRGTSLTIQCQVDSQVTMMFWYRQQPGQSLTLIATANQGSEATYESGFVIDKFPISRPNLTFSTLTVSNMSPEDSSIYLCSVRDRGRWGYTFGSGTRLTVV.

Here the CDR3 reads CATSDPGREGTDTQYF. The CDR3 bases are TGTGCCACCAGTGACCCGGGGAGGGAGGGCACAGATACGCAGTATTTT. The gene calls are TRBV24-1 and TRBJ2-3; 7 bases map to TRBD2. Per germline, CDR1 KGHDR and CDR2 SFDVKD. The CDR3 loop spans 16 amino acids. Trimming at V came to 4 bases and at J to 1 base, leaving 7 bases not matched to a gene.

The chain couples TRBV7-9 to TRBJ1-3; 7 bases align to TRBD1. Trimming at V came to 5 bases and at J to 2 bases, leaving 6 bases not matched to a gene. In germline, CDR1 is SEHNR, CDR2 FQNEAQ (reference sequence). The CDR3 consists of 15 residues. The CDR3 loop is CASSLGQRTGNTIYF. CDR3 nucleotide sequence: TGTGCCAGCAGCCTGGGACAGAGAACTGGAAACACCATATATTTT.

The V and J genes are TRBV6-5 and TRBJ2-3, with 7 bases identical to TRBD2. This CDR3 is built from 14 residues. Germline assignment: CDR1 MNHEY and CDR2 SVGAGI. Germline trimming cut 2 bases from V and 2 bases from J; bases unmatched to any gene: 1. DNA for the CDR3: TGTGCCAGCAGTTACGGGAGGGTCACAGATACGCAGTATTTT. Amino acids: CASSYGRVTDTQYF.

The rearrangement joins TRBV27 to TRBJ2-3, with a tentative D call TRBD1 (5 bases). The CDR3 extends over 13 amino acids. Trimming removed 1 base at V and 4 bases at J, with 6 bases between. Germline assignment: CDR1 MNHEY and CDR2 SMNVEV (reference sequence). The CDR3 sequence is CASSLFRADTQYF. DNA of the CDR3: TGTGCCAGCAGTTTATTCAGGGCAGATACGCAGTATTTT.

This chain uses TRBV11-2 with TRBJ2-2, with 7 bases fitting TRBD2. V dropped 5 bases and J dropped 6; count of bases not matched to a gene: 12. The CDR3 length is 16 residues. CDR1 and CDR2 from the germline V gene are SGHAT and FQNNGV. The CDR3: CASSIEAGLDAGELFF. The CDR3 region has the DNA TGTGCCAGCAGCATCGAGGCCGGACTAGATGCCGGGGAGCTGTTTTTT.

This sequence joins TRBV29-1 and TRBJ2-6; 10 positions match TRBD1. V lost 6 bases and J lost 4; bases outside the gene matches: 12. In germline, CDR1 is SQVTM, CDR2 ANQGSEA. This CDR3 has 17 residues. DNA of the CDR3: TGCAGCGTAACTGGGGGACAGGGGAGAGAAGGGGCCAACGTCCTGACTTTC. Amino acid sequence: CSVTGGQGREGANVLTF.

CDR3 sequence reads: CASRSGITGELFF. The CDR3 region has the DNA TGTGCCAGTAGGTCGGGGATCACCGGGGAGCTGTTTTTT. This sequence joins TRBV19 and TRBJ2-2, with D perhaps matching TRBD2 (5 bases). The germline V gene encodes CDR1 LNHDA and CDR2 SQIVND (reference sequence). The ends were cut back, 6 bases at V and 4 bases at J, with 9 bases in the middle. The CDR3 has 13 residues.

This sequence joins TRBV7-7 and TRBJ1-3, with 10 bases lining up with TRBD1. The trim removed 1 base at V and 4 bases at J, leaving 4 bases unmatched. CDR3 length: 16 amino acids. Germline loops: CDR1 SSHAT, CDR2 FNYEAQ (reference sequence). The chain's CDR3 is CASSLGTGGSGNTIYF. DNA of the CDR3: TGTGCCAGCAGCTTAGGGACAGGGGGGTCCGGAAACACCATATATTTT.

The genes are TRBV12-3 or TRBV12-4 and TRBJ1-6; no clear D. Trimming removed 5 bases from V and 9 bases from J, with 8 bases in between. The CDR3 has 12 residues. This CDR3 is CASSPSRSPLHF. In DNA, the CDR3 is TGTGCCAGCAGTCCCTCCCGTTCACCCCTCCACTTT.

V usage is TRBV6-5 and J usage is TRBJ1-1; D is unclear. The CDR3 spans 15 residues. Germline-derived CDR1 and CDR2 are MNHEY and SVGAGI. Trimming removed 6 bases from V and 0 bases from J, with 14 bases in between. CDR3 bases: TGTGCCAGCAGCCGAACAGTGTTCATGAACACTGAAGCTTTCTTT. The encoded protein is CASSRTVFMNTEAFF.

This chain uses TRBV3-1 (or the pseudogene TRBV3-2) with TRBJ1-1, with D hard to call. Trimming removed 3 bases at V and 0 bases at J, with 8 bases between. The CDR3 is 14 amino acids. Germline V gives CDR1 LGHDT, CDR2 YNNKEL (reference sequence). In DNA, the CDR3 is TGTGCCAGCAGCCACCATCAGATGAACACTGAAGCTTTCTTT. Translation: CASSHHQMNTEAFF.

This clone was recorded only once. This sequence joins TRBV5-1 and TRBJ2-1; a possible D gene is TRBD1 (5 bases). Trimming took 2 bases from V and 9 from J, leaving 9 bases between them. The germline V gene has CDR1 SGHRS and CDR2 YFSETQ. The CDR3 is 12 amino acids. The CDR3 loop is CASSFEGVEQFF. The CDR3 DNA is TGCGCCAGCAGCTTTGAAGGGGTTGAGCAGTTCTTC. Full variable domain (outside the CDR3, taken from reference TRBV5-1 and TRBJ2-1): KAGVTQTPRYLIKTRGQQVTLSCSPISGHRSVSWYQQTPGQGLQFLFEYFSETQRNKGNFPGRFSGRQFSNSRSEMNVSTLELGDSALYLCASSFEGVEQFFGPGTRLTVL.

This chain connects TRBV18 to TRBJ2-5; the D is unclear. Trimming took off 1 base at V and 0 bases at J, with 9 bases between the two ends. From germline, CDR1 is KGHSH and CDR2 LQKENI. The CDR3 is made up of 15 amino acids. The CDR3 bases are TGTGCCAGCTCACCACTCCCGACAAACCAAGAGACCCAGTACTTC. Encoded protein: CASSPLPTNQETQYF.

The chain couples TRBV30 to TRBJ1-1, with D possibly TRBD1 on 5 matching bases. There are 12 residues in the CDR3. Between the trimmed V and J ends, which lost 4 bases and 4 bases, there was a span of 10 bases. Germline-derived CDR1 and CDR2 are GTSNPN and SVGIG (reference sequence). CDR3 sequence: CAWNRRGTEAFF. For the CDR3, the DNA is TGTGCCTGGAACCGTAGGGGCACTGAAGCTTTCTTT.

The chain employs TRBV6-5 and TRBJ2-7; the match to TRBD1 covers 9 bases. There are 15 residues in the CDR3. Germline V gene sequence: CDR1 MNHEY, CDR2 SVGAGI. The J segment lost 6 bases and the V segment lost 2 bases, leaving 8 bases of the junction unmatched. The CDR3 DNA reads TGTGCCAGCAGTTACAGACAGGGGGGTCTCAGCGAGCAGTACTTC. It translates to CASSYRQGGLSEQYF.